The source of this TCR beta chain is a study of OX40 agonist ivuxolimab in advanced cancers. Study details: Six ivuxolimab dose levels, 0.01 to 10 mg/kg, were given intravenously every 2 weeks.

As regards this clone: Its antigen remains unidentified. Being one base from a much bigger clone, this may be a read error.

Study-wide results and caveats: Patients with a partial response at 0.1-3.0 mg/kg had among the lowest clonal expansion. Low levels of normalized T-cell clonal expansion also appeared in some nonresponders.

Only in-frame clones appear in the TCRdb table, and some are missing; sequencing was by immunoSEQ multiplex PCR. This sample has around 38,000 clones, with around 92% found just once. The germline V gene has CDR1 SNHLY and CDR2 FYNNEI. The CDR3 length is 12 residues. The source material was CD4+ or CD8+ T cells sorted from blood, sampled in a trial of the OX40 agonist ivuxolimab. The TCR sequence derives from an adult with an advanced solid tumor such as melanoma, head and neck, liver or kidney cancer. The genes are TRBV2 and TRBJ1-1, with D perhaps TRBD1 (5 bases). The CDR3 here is CTSSEGQGGSFF. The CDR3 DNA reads TGTACCAGCAGTGAAGGGCAGGGCGGATCTTTCTTT.